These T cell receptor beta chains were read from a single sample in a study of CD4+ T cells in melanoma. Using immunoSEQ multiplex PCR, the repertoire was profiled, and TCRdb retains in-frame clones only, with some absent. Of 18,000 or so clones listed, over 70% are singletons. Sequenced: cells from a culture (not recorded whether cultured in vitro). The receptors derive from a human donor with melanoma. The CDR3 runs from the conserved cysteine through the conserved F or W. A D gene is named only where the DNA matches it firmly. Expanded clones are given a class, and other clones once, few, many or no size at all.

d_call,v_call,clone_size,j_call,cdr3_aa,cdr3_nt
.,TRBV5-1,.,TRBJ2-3,CASSLKGADTQYF,TGCGCCAGCAGCTTAAAGGGGGCAGATACGCAGTATTTT
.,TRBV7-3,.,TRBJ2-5,CASSLTPFGGETQYF,TGTGCCAGCAGCCTGACCCCCTTCGGGGGAGAGACCCAGTACTTC
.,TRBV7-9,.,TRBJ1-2,CASSLDEGVCTF,TGTGCCAGCAGCTTAGATGAGGGTGTCTGCACCTTC
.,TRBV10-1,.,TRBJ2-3,CASSPGAPTDTQYF,TGCGCCAGCAGCCCGGGGGCCCCCACAGATACGCAGTATTTT
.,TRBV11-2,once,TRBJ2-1,CASSRDPANEQFF,TGTGCCAGCAGCCGGGACCCTGCCAATGAGCAGTTCTTC
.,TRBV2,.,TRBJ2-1,CASEQPLRDVNYEQFF,TGTGCCAGCGAGCAACCCCTCCGGGACGTTAACTATGAGCAGTTCTTC
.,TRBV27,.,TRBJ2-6,CASSLDRTPASGANVLTF,TGTGCCAGCAGTCTGGATCGGACCCCTGCCTCTGGGGCCAACGTCCTGACTTTC
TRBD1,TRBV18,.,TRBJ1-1,CASFLGQSMNTEAFF,TGTGCCAGCTTTTTGGGACAGAGCATGAACACTGAAGCTTTCTTT
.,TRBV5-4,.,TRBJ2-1,CASSPHGTSSYNEQFF,TGTGCCAGCAGCCCCCACGGGACCTCCTCCTACAATGAGCAGTTCTTC
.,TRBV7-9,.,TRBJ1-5,CASSLTNQPQHF,TGTGCCAGCAGCTTAACGAATCAGCCCCAGCATTTT
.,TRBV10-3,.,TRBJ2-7,CATTWQGHDEQYF,TGTGCCACCACCTGGCAGGGCCACGACGAGCAGTACTTC
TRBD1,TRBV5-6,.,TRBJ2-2,CASSFRDRATGELFF,TGTGCCAGCAGCTTCCGGGACAGGGCGACCGGGGAGCTGTTTTTT
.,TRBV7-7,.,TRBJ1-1,CAREIEGIANTEAFF,TGTGCCCGGGAGATTGAAGGGATCGCGAACACTGAAGCTTTCTTT
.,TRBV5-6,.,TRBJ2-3,CASSWGNSDTDTQYF,TGTGCCAGCAGCTGGGGGAACAGTGACACAGATACGCAGTATTTT
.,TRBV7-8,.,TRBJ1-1,CASRAGHSNTEAFF,TGTGCCAGCAGGGCGGGACACTCAAACACTGAAGCTTTCTTT
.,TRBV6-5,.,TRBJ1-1,CASSYGDKLYF,TGTGCCAGCAGTTACGGGGATAAGCTCTACTTT
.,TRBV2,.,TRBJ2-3,CASSGALVTDTQYF,TGTGCCAGCAGTGGTGCCCTAGTCACAGATACGCAGTATTTT
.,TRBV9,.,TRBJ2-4,CASSLEVRGDIQYF,TGTGCCAGCAGCCTAGAGGTTAGGGGGGACATTCAGTACTTC
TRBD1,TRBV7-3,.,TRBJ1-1,CASSLTGIATEAFF,TGTGCCAGCAGCTTGACAGGGATCGCGACTGAAGCTTTCTTT
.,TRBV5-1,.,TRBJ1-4,CASSQSPEKANEKLFF,TGCGCCAGCAGCCAATCGCCAGAGAAGGCTAATGAAAAACTGTTTTTT
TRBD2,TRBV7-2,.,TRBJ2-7,CASSSPERGSYEQYF,TGTGCCAGCAGCTCGCCTGAGCGGGGGTCCTACGAGCAGTACTTC
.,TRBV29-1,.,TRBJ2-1,CSGTVSSYNEQFF,TGCAGCGGGACCGTGAGCTCCTACAATGAGCAGTTCTTC
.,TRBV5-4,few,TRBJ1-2,CASSPAARMDGYTF,TGTGCCAGCAGCCCCGCGGCTAGGATGGATGGCTACACCTTC
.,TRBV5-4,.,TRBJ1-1,CASSLGGRTEAFF,TGTGCCAGCAGCTTGGGAGGAAGGACTGAAGCTTTCTTT
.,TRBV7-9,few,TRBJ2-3,CASSLAGIDTQYF,TGTGCCAGCAGCTTGGCAGGGATTGATACGCAGTATTTT
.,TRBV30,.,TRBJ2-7,CAWSPDLSREQYF,TGTGCCTGGTCCCCGGACCTGTCGCGGGAGCAGTACTTC
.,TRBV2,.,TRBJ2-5,CASNPGVETQYF,TGTGCCAGCAACCCCGGGGTGGAGACCCAGTACTTC
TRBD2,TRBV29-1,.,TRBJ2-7,CSAGTSGGGPYEQYF,TGCAGCGCCGGGACTAGCGGGGGAGGGCCCTACGAGCAGTACTTC
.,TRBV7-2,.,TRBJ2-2,CASSLLLRSYTGELFF,TGTGCCAGCAGCTTACTTCTGCGCAGTTACACCGGGGAGCTGTTTTTT
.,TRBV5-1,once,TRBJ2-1,CASRSGTDPTWFF,TGCGCCAGCAGGTCCGGGACGGACCCCACCTGGTTCTTC
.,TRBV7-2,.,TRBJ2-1,CASSSSRVGNEQFF,TGTGCCAGCAGCTCTTCTAGGGTCGGCAATGAGCAGTTCTTC
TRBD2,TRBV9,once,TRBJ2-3,CASSVAPSRSGGLDTQYF,TGTGCCAGCAGCGTAGCCCCCAGTAGAAGCGGGGGATTAGATACGCAGTATTTT
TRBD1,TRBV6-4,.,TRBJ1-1,CASRDRENTEAFF,TGTGCCAGCAGGGACAGGGAGAACACTGAAGCTTTCTTT
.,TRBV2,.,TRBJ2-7,CASSAWTYEQYF,TGTGCCAGCAGTGCTTGGACTTACGAGCAGTACTTC
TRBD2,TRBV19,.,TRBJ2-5,CASGAGGQETQYF,TGTGCCAGTGGTGCGGGGGGCCAAGAGACCCAGTACTTC
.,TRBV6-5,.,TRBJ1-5,CASSPKSGFQPQHF,TGTGCCAGCAGCCCCAAATCGGGTTTTCAGCCCCAGCATTTT
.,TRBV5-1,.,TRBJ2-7,CASSLDLSGLYF,TGCGCCAGCAGCTTGGATTTGTCGGGGCTATACTTC
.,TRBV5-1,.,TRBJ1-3,CASSLGPGTGNTIYF,TGCGCCAGCAGCTTGGGGCCGGGGACTGGAAACACCATATATTTT
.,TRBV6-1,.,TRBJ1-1,CASSEAPGMETEAFF,TGTGCCAGCAGTGAAGCTCCGGGTATGGAAACTGAAGCTTTCTTT
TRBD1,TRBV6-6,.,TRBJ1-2,CASSGTGDHYGYTF,TGTGCCAGCAGCGGGACAGGCGACCACTATGGCTACACCTTC
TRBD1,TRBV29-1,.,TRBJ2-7,CSASGTGVYEQYF,TGCAGCGCCTCCGGGACAGGGGTCTACGAGCAGTACTTC
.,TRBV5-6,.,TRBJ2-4,CASSSNLGGIQYF,TGTGCCAGCAGCTCTAATCTCGGCGGCATTCAGTACTTC
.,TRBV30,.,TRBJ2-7,CAWSVRYEQYF,TGTGCCTGGAGTGTGCGATACGAGCAGTACTTC
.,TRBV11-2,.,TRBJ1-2,CASSLAGSGYTF,TGTGCCAGCAGCTTAGCGGGGAGTGGCTACACCTTC
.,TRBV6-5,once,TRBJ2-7,CASSYGRLRNEQYF,TGTGCCAGCAGTTACGGTAGATTAAGGAACGAGCAGTACTTC
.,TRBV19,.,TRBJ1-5,CASSIYSGGSGQPQHF,TGTGCCAGTAGTATATATTCTGGGGGGAGTGGGCAGCCCCAGCATTTT
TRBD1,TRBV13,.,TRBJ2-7,CASSYPTGTGHYEQYF,TGTGCCAGCAGCTACCCGACCGGGACAGGACACTACGAGCAGTACTTC
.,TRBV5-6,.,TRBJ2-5,CASSVEEEDLETQYF,TGTGCCAGCAGCGTTGAAGAGGAGGACTTAGAGACCCAGTACTTC
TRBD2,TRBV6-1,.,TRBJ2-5,CASSGRSGGWETQYF,TGTGCCAGCAGCGGGAGGAGCGGGGGGTGGGAGACCCAGTACTTC
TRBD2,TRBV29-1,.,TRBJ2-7,CSVWTSGFYEQYF,TGCAGCGTTTGGACTAGCGGGTTCTACGAGCAGTACTTC
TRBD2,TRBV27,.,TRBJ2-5,CASSLLGLAGGETQYF,TGTGCCAGCAGTTTATTAGGACTAGCGGGGGGTGAGACCCAGTACTTC
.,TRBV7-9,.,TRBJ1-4,CASSLFGNEKLFF,TGTGCCAGCAGCTTATTCGGGAATGAAAAACTGTTTTTT
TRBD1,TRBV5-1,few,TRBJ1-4,CASSLGQGGNEKLFF,TGCGCCAGCAGCTTGGGACAGGGGGGAAATGAAAAACTGTTTTTT